The clone carrying this TCR beta chain was detected many times. The data belong to a study of tumor and adjacent non-tumor tissue in lung cancer. CDR3 length equals 13 residues. V lost 2 bases and J lost 3, with 7 bases in between. Germline lookup yields CDR1 MNHEY and CDR2 SVGAGI. A modified ARM-PCR protocol with three rounds of nested PCR amplified TCRbeta. TCRdb processed the multiplex PCR reads anew with MiXCR; each CDR3 protein has one entry. The data hold roughly 69,000 distinct CDR3 sequences, with around three quarters observed a single time. This sample's RNA came from whole unsorted tissue. More than 3 cm separated this lung sample from the edge of the tumor.

The sample taken for sequencing was distant non-tumor lung tissue. This sequence originates from a man aged 55 to 70 with non-small cell lung cancer. The rearrangement joins TRBV6-5 to TRBJ1-1; D unresolved. DNA for the CDR3: TGTGCCAGCAGTTACAGGCTCCACACTGAAGCTTTCTTT. This gives the protein CASSYRLHTEAFF.